This T cell receptor (beta chain) was identified in a study of cytomegalovirus exposure and HLA in healthy donors. Whole-study context: HLA-typed donors were the source of approximately 80 million unique TCRs, which an early data release held. General study results and limits: The authors later found HLA-associated TCR beta chains more clonally expanded than equally common others. TCR beta V- and J-gene trimming was later associated with a missense DCLRE1C variant. One cluster of highly shared sequence variants probably arose as a sequencing artifact.

The germline gives CDR1 MNHEY, CDR2 SMNVEV (reference sequence). Trimming took 3 bases from V and 3 from J, leaving 8 bases between them. The CDR3 sequence is 13 residues long. PCR used 60 Vbeta primers and 13 Jbeta primers. This table comes from immunoSEQ multiplex PCR, and its TCRdb copy is limited to in-frame clones, with some not included. The table has about 130,000 clones, roughly 74% seen once. Details on this clone: No antigen is known for it.

The chain links TRBV27 to TRBJ1-1, with D possibly being TRBD1 (6 bases). The material sequenced was PBMCs. The clonotype originates from a woman aged 50 to 60 in good health and CMV-seropositive. CDR3 bases: TGTGCCAGCAGTTTGAACAGGGACACTGAAGCTTTCTTT. Its protein is CASSLNRDTEAFF.